This note documents a single TCR beta chain sequence. No antigen is known for it. The data were taken from a study of OX40 agonist ivuxolimab in advanced cancers. Study-wide background: Dose-escalation patients' cancers were hepatocellular carcinoma, melanoma, renal cell or head and neck cancer. Prior anti-PD-1, anti-PD-L1 or anti-CTLA-4 therapy did not bar entry, and approximately 43% had some.

This CDR3 contains 15 residues. Germline CDR1 is MNHEY and CDR2 is SMNVEV (reference sequence). V lost 6 bases to trimming and J lost 0 bases, with 12 bases between them. Data came from immunoSEQ multiplex PCR; TCRdb stores just in-frame clones and leaves some out. The sample lists over 20,000 clones, roughly 88% seen once, with about 35% in the top ten. Broader study findings: The average count of expanded clones was higher among CD8+ T cells than among CD4+.

The clonotype comes from an adult with an advanced solid tumor such as melanoma, head and neck, liver or kidney cancer. The chain uses TRBV27 and TRBJ1-3; TRBD1 might be the D (6 bases). The material sequenced was CD4+ or CD8+ T cells sorted from blood, taken in a trial of the OX40 agonist ivuxolimab. Here the CDR3 reads CASSPGHRSGNTIYF. CDR3 DNA sequence: TGTGCCAGCAGCCCGGGACACCGCTCTGGAAACACCATATATTTT.